A selection of T cell receptor beta chains follows, all from one sample in a study of blood T cell repertoires in COVID-19. Clones were read by immunoSEQ multiplex PCR, and TCRdb kept only the in-frame ones, dropping some. The sample lists fewer than 200,000 clones; about 86% were seen once. Sequenced input: PBMCs or T cells enriched from blood (not recorded which). These receptor sequences come from a man between 50 and 59 years old who had recovered from COVID-19. CDR3s include the opening cysteine and the closing phenylalanine or tryptophan. D genes are given only for firm matches. Rows may omit the clone size; those that give it use once, few, many or a size class.

clone size,D gene,J gene,V gene,CDR3 DNA,CDR3 protein
.,.,TRBJ2-3,TRBV2,TGTGCCAGCAGGGGAGGAGTCAGCACAGATACGCAGTATTTT,CASRGGVSTDTQYF
.,TRBD2,TRBJ2-1,TRBV4-2,TGTGCCAGCAGCCAAACCGTTACTAGCGGGGGGGCTAATGAGCAGTTCTTC,CASSQTVTSGGANEQFF
.,.,TRBJ1-2,TRBV30,TGTGCCTGGAGTTCGGGGGGGGCCGGTAGTGGCTACACCTTC,CAWSSGGAGSGYTF
.,.,TRBJ1-1,TRBV19,TGTGCCAGTAGTGCCCGAGGCCTGACAGTGTACGAAGCTTTCTTT,CASSARGLTVYEAFF
once,.,TRBJ1-3,TRBV5-4,TGTGCCAGCAGCGTTTCAGGGCTTGGAAACACCATATATTTT,CASSVSGLGNTIYF
.,TRBD2,TRBJ2-1,TRBV18,TGTGCCAGCTCACCTATGGAGCGGGGGGGGTATGAGCAGTTCTTC,CASSPMERGGYEQFF
.,.,TRBJ1-1,TRBV3-1/TRBV3-2,TGTGCCAGCAGCCAAAAGGACAGTGAAGCTTTCTTT,CASSQKDSEAFF
.,TRBD2,TRBJ2-1,TRBV9,TGTGCCAGCAGCGCGGGACTAGCGGCGCCTAGCTCCTACAATGAGCAGTTCTTC,CASSAGLAAPSSYNEQFF
.,.,TRBJ2-3,TRBV5-1,TGCGCCAGCAGCCCCGGACAGTCCCCATTCACAGATACGCAGTATTTT,CASSPGQSPFTDTQYF
.,TRBD2,TRBJ2-1,TRBV20-1,TGCAGTGCTAGTCCTGGCGGGGGGAGTGAGCAGTTCTTC,CSASPGGGSEQFF
.,TRBD1,TRBJ2-3,TRBV27,TGTGCCAGCAACCACCGGGACAGTTCAGATACGCAGTATTTT,CASNHRDSSDTQYF
.,.,TRBJ1-1,TRBV11-3,TGTGCCAGCAGCTTCCAGGTGAACACTGAAGCTTTCTTT,CASSFQVNTEAFF
.,TRBD1,TRBJ2-5,TRBV27,TGTGCCAGCAGTTTATCGCCACAGGGGAGAGAGACCCAGTACTTC,CASSLSPQGRETQYF
.,.,TRBJ2-7,TRBV11-2,TGTGCCAGCAGCTTCCACTACGAGCAGTACTTC,CASSFHYEQYF
.,.,TRBJ1-1,TRBV27,TGTGCCAGCAGACCAGGCCCCCTCTCGCCAGGTTTTCCTGAAGCTTTCTTT,CASRPGPLSPGFPEAFF
.,TRBD1,TRBJ1-5,TRBV15,TGTGCCACCAGCAGTTTGGGACAGGGAGTAGGGCAGCCCCAGCATTTT,CATSSLGQGVGQPQHF
.,.,TRBJ1-2,TRBV11-2,TGTGCCAGCAGCTTCGCCAGGGACTATGGCTACACCTTC,CASSFARDYGYTF
once,.,TRBJ1-1,TRBV6-5,TGTGCCAGCAGCAGAAACAGACCTGAAGCTTTCTTT,CASSRNRPEAFF
.,TRBD1,TRBJ1-1,TRBV19,TGTGCCAGTAAGAGGACAGGGTCCACTGAAGCTTTCTTT,CASKRTGSTEAFF
few,.,TRBJ1-2,TRBV29-1,TGCAGCGTTGAAGATCCGGGGTTGGATGGCTACACCTTC,CSVEDPGLDGYTF
.,TRBD1,TRBJ1-6,TRBV27,TGTGCCAGCAGTTTACAGGGGGCGAGTTATGGTTCACCCCTCCACTTT,CASSLQGASYGSPLHF
few,TRBD1,TRBJ1-1,TRBV18,TGTGCCAGCTCACCACGGACAGGGGGAGAAGGTGAAGCTTTCTTT,CASSPRTGGEGEAFF
.,TRBD2,TRBJ2-5,TRBV6-5,TGTGCCAGCAGTCTAGCGGGGACCCAAGAGACCCAGTACTTC,CASSLAGTQETQYF
.,.,TRBJ1-1,TRBV3-1/TRBV3-2,TGTGCCAGCAGCCAATTCAGACAGACTGAAGCTTTCTTT,CASSQFRQTEAFF
.,.,TRBJ1-5,TRBV18,TGTGCCAGCTCACCAGGTACAGACAATCAGCCCCAGCATTTT,CASSPGTDNQPQHF
.,.,TRBJ2-7,TRBV27,TGTGCCAGCAGTTTATCGGGGGGACCCTACGAGCAGTACTTC,CASSLSGGPYEQYF
.,TRBD2,TRBJ2-1,TRBV24-1,TGTGCCACCAGTGACGGGGGGAATGAGCAGTTCTTC,CATSDGGNEQFF
.,TRBD1,TRBJ1-1,TRBV25-1,TGTGCCAGCAAGGGACAGGGGAACACTGAAGCTTTCTTT,CASKGQGNTEAFF
.,.,TRBJ2-4,TRBV6-5,TGTGCCAGCAGTTATGGGCAGGCCGTAGCCAAAAACATTCAGTACTTC,CASSYGQAVAKNIQYF
.,TRBD1,TRBJ1-1,TRBV10-3,TGTGCCATCAGTGAGAACAGGGGCTTGAAGATGAACACTGAAGCTTTCTTT,CAISENRGLKMNTEAFF
.,.,TRBJ1-2,TRBV7-9,TGTGCCAGCAGCTCAGAGCTGACAGCGATCTATGGCTACACCTTC,CASSSELTAIYGYTF
once,TRBD2,TRBJ2-1,TRBV7-9,TGTGCCAGCAGCTCTCATACTAGCGGGGGAGACAATGAGCAGTTCTTC,CASSSHTSGGDNEQFF
.,.,TRBJ1-6,TRBV19,TGTGCCAGTAGACTCAATCCAGGGTCCTATAATTCACCCCTCCACTTT,CASRLNPGSYNSPLHF
.,.,TRBJ1-1,TRBV4-1,TGCGCCAGCAGCCATGCACTTAGGAACACTGAAGCTTTCTTT,CASSHALRNTEAFF
.,TRBD1,TRBJ1-1,TRBV19,TGTGCCAGTACCCTCAGGCAGGGGGGTTTAAACACTGAAGCTTTCTTT,CASTLRQGGLNTEAFF
.,.,TRBJ1-2,TRBV5-1,TGCGCCAGCAGTCACGACAGTAACTATGGCTACACCTTC,CASSHDSNYGYTF
.,.,TRBJ1-5,TRBV18,TGTGCCAGCTCATCCTCCACAAATCAGCCCCAGCATTTT,CASSSSTNQPQHF
many,TRBD2,TRBJ2-3,TRBV11-2,TGTGCCAGCAGCTTGATCCCCGGGGGGGCGAATACGCAGTATTTT,CASSLIPGGANTQYF
.,.,TRBJ2-7,TRBV7-6,TGTGCCAGCAGCTTAAGCCCTCTTTTACCCCCCTACGAGCAGTACTTC,CASSLSPLLPPYEQYF
.,TRBD2,TRBJ2-3,TRBV24-1,TGTGCCACCAGTGATTCGGGGGGGCCCGGAGATACGCAGTATTTT,CATSDSGGPGDTQYF
.,TRBD2,TRBJ2-3,TRBV4-1,TGCGCCAGCAGCCAAGTTTCTAGCGGGGTAGTCGGTACGCAGTATTTT,CASSQVSSGVVGTQYF
.,TRBD1,TRBJ1-6,TRBV15,TGTGCCACCAGCTGGGGGCAGGGGGCTAGTTCACCCCTCCACTTT,CATSWGQGASSPLHF
.,TRBD2,TRBJ2-3,TRBV4-3,TGCGCCAGCAGCCAAGCCCTAGCGGGGCCTAGCACAGATACGCAGTATTTT,CASSQALAGPSTDTQYF
.,.,TRBJ1-2,TRBV15,TGTGCCACCAGCTGGGGCCTCCCCGGGTACTATGGCTACACCTTC,CATSWGLPGYYGYTF
.,TRBD1,TRBJ2-7,TRBV5-1,TGCGCCAGCAGCTGGAAACCGGGACAGGACCCCTACGAGCAGTACTTC,CASSWKPGQDPYEQYF
.,TRBD1,TRBJ1-5,TRBV2,TGTGCCAGCATCTTGGACAGGGGGGGCAATCAGCCCCAGCATTTT,CASILDRGGNQPQHF